This TCR beta chain was sequenced during a study of Ad26.COV2.S vaccination and SARS-CoV-2 variants. The CDR3 has 14 residues. Germline values: CDR1 MNHEY, CDR2 SVGEGT. Trimming removed 2 bases from V and 0 bases from J, with 6 bases in between. Repertoires were generated with immunoSEQ multiplex PCR, while TCRdb's copy carries only in-frame clones and drops some. The table has 350,000 to 450,000 clones, 80% to 90% seen once. As for treatment: about 20 received Ad26.COV2.S at low or high dose, single or two shots; several received placebo; per-sample allocation not given. The samples were gathered on day 63 after the first injection of vaccine or placebo.

The source is a person aged 18 to 65 who received the Ad26.COV2.S COVID-19 vaccine or a placebo. The chain couples TRBV6-2 or TRBV6-3 to TRBJ2-3; D is ambiguous. The material was peripheral blood, obtained in a trial of Ad26.COV2.S vaccine versus placebo. This CDR3 reads CASSYLLSTDTQYF. CDR3 coding DNA: TGTGCCAGCAGTTACCTTTTGAGCACAGATACGCAGTATTTT.